A selection of T cell receptor beta chains follows, all from one sample in a study of OX40 agonist ivuxolimab in advanced cancers. The protocol was immunoSEQ multiplex PCR, while the TCRdb copy is restricted to in-frame clones and leaves out a portion. The repertoire has tens of thousands of clones, approximately 80% of them found once; the top ten carry 1.1%. The starting material was CD4+ or CD8+ T cells sorted from blood, obtained in a trial of the OX40 agonist ivuxolimab. All receptors derive from an adult with an advanced solid tumor such as melanoma, head and neck, liver or kidney cancer. Each CDR3 is given with its conserved first and last residue. D genes are given only for firm matches. Clone size, where shown, is once, few, many, or a class for clones that have expanded.

abundance	j_gene	d_gene	v_gene	CDR3aa	CDR3nt
.	TRBJ1-2	TRBD1	TRBV11-3	CASSSMTGDGYTF	TGTGCCAGCAGCTCTATGACAGGGGATGGCTACACCTTC
.	TRBJ1-5	.	TRBV12-5	CASGFESNQPQHF	TGTGCTAGTGGTTTCGAGAGCAATCAGCCCCAGCATTTT
.	TRBJ2-5	.	TRBV6-1	CASSEGGLVETQYF	TGTGCCAGCAGTGAAGGGGGCCTGGTTGAGACCCAGTACTTC
.	TRBJ1-1	.	TRBV28	CASVVSTVTEAFF	TGTGCCAGTGTCGTTAGTACGGTCACTGAAGCTTTCTTT
.	TRBJ1-2	.	TRBV19	CASSETAPGSGYTF	TGTGCCAGTAGTGAGACCGCCCCCGGGTCCGGCTACACCTTC
.	TRBJ2-5	TRBD1	TRBV5-1	CASSPGQLGETQYF	TGCGCCAGCAGCCCGGGACAGCTCGGGGAGACCCAGTACTTC
.	TRBJ2-7	.	TRBV6-5	CASRTSNYEQYF	TGTGCCAGCAGAACCAGTAACTACGAGCAGTACTTC
.	TRBJ1-2	.	TRBV2	CASSVVGGYTF	TGTGCCAGCAGTGTCGTAGGTGGCTACACCTTC
.	TRBJ2-5	TRBD1	TRBV11-1	CASSPGQGYEGTQYF	TGTGCCAGCAGCCCCGGACAGGGGTACGAAGGGACCCAGTACTTC
once	TRBJ1-5	TRBD1	TRBV7-2	CASSLETGRNQPQHF	TGTGCCAGCAGCTTGGAGACAGGGAGGAATCAGCCCCAGCATTTT
.	TRBJ1-5	TRBD1	TRBV7-9	CASSLATGAGNQPQHF	TGTGCCAGCAGCTTAGCGACAGGGGCGGGCAATCAGCCCCAGCATTTT
.	TRBJ2-5	TRBD2	TRBV5-8	CASSRGALAGGRAMETQYF	TGTGCCAGCAGCCGCGGGGCACTAGCGGGGGGGCGCGCGATGGAGACCCAGTACTTC
once	TRBJ1-4	.	TRBV7-9	CASSRRITNEKLFF	TGTGCCAGCAGCCGCCGCATAACTAATGAAAAACTGTTTTTT
once	TRBJ1-2	.	TRBV27	CASGDSRGYGYTF	TGTGCCAGCGGGGACTCTAGGGGCTATGGCTACACCTTC
once	TRBJ2-3	.	TRBV2	CASSEGLGGTDTQYF	TGTGCCAGCAGTGAAGGGCTAGGAGGCACAGATACGCAGTATTTT
.	TRBJ1-4	TRBD1	TRBV4-1	CASSPTRGGEEKLFF	TGCGCCAGCAGCCCGACACGAGGGGGCGAAGAAAAACTGTTTTTT
.	TRBJ1-5	.	TRBV16	CASSQVLNQPQHF	TGTGCCAGCAGCCAAGTTTTGAATCAGCCCCAGCATTTT
.	TRBJ2-1	.	TRBV9	CASSRDSYPYNEQFF	TGTGCCAGCAGCCGGGACTCCTATCCCTACAATGAGCAGTTCTTC
.	TRBJ1-1	.	TRBV11-2	CASSKVGPEAFF	TGTGCCAGCAGCAAGGTGGGTCCTGAAGCTTTCTTT
.	TRBJ2-3	TRBD1	TRBV4-1	CASSLRGTGETDTQYF	TGCGCCAGCAGCCTCCGAGGGACAGGGGAAACAGATACGCAGTATTTT
.	TRBJ1-3	.	TRBV11-2	CASSRGTTGRNTIYF	TGTGCCAGCAGTCGCGGGACAACAGGAAGAAACACCATATATTTT
.	TRBJ2-5	TRBD1	TRBV6-5	CASSQQGIYQETQYF	TGTGCCAGCAGTCAACAGGGGATTTACCAAGAGACCCAGTACTTC
.	TRBJ2-2	.	TRBV5-4	CASSLRGGRATNTGELFF	TGTGCCAGCAGCTTGAGGGGGGGCCGTGCCACGAACACCGGGGAGCTGTTTTTT
.	TRBJ2-7	.	TRBV19	CASSKGGTYEQYF	TGTGCCAGTAGTAAGGGGGGTACCTACGAGCAGTACTTC
.	TRBJ1-2	TRBD1	TRBV6-5	CASATGTAYGYTF	TGTGCCAGCGCCACCGGGACAGCCTATGGCTACACCTTC
.	TRBJ1-1	TRBD1	TRBV5-1	CASSSDRGNTEAFF	TGCGCCAGCAGCTCCGACAGGGGGAACACTGAAGCTTTCTTT
.	TRBJ2-2	.	TRBV5-4	CASSSHRERNTGELFF	TGTGCCAGCAGCTCCCACAGGGAACGAAACACCGGGGAGCTGTTTTTT
few	TRBJ2-5	.	TRBV7-8	CASSLGTVQETQYF	TGTGCCAGCAGCTTAGGGACTGTTCAAGAGACCCAGTACTTC
.	TRBJ2-1	.	TRBV5-4	CASSLAGSSYNEQFF	TGTGCCAGCAGCTTGGCGGGGAGCTCCTACAATGAGCAGTTCTTC
.	TRBJ2-5	.	TRBV5-4	CASSLEGARETQYF	TGTGCCAGCAGCTTGGAAGGGGCTAGGGAGACCCAGTACTTC
.	TRBJ1-5	.	TRBV6-1	CASVGGRVQPQHF	TGTGCCAGTGTGGGGGGGCGCGTTCAGCCCCAGCATTTT
.	TRBJ2-3	.	TRBV9	CASSPASRVTDTQYF	TGTGCCAGCAGCCCCGCCTCCAGGGTTACAGATACGCAGTATTTT
.	TRBJ2-3	TRBD1	TRBV28	CASSSGQAWGTDTQYF	TGTGCCAGCAGTAGCGGACAGGCATGGGGCACAGATACGCAGTATTTT
.	TRBJ1-1	.	TRBV5-1	CASSLGREGNTEAFF	TGCGCCAGCAGCTTGGGTCGGGAGGGGAACACTGAAGCTTTCTTT
.	TRBJ2-5	.	TRBV29-1	CSVVGTWGRTQAGETQYF	TGCAGCGTTGTTGGGACGTGGGGCCGTACCCAGGCGGGGGAGACCCAGTACTTC
.	TRBJ2-3	.	TRBV9	CASSVIGTSTDTQYF	TGTGCCAGCAGCGTAATTGGGACAAGCACAGATACGCAGTATTTT
.	TRBJ1-4	.	TRBV27	CASAPGRNEKLFF	TGTGCCAGCGCCCCTGGACGGAATGAAAAACTGTTTTTT
.	TRBJ1-2	TRBD1	TRBV2	CASSVGTGVSGYTF	TGTGCCAGCAGCGTCGGGACAGGGGTTAGCGGCTACACCTTC
.	TRBJ2-3	TRBD2	TRBV7-9	CASSPQPVAGGLDTQYF	TGTGCCAGCAGCCCACAGCCCGTGGCGGGGGGGTTAGATACGCAGTATTTT
.	TRBJ1-5	TRBD1	TRBV18	CASSPEGAGDQPQHF	TGTGCCAGCTCACCAGAGGGGGCCGGGGATCAGCCCCAGCATTTT
few	TRBJ1-5	.	TRBV2	CASSEGRGENQPQHF	TGTGCCAGCAGTGAAGGGAGGGGAGAAAATCAGCCCCAGCATTTT
.	TRBJ2-2	.	TRBV30	CAWRGQTGELFF	TGTGCCTGGAGAGGGCAGACCGGGGAGCTGTTTTTT
.	TRBJ2-1	.	TRBV5-1	CASSLNTGSANEQFF	TGCGCCAGCAGCTTGAATACGGGGTCTGCAAACGAGCAGTTCTTC
.	TRBJ1-5	.	TRBV7-2	CASIPAGGRGSQPQHF	TGTGCCAGCATTCCCGCCGGGGGCAGGGGAAGTCAGCCCCAGCATTTT
few	TRBJ1-5	TRBD1	TRBV10-3	CAIQGDNQPQHF	TGTGCCATCCAGGGGGACAATCAGCCCCAGCATTTT
.	TRBJ1-1	.	TRBV19	CASSRQAMNTEAFF	TGTGCCAGTAGCCGACAGGCCATGAACACTGAAGCTTTCTTT
few	TRBJ1-1	TRBD1	TRBV27	CASRGQGASGEAFF	TGTGCCAGCAGGGGGCAGGGGGCTTCGGGAGAAGCTTTCTTT
.	TRBJ2-3	TRBD2	TRBV5-1	CASSSGLAEDTQYF	TGCGCCAGCAGCTCTGGACTAGCGGAAGATACGCAGTATTTT
.	TRBJ2-1	.	TRBV7-2	CASSLRLENEQFF	TGTGCCAGCAGCCTACGACTAGAAAATGAGCAGTTCTTC
once	TRBJ2-7	TRBD1	TRBV18	CASSPRQQGFSSYEQYF	TGTGCCAGCTCACCACGACAACAGGGGTTCTCTTCCTACGAGCAGTACTTC
.	TRBJ2-2	TRBD2	TRBV7-6	CASSPRLAGGQSGELFF	TGTGCCAGCAGCCCCAGACTAGCGGGGGGGCAAAGCGGGGAGCTGTTTTTT
.	TRBJ2-6	.	TRBV5-1	CASGVGSSGANVLTF	TGCGCCAGCGGGGTGGGGAGCTCTGGGGCCAACGTCCTGACTTTC
.	TRBJ1-1	.	TRBV2	CASTGLKNTEAFF	TGTGCCAGCACAGGACTCAAGAACACTGAAGCTTTCTTT
.	TRBJ1-6	TRBD1	TRBV27	CASSLFRVGQGRFGDSPLHF	TGTGCCAGCAGTTTATTCAGGGTCGGACAGGGGCGGTTCGGGGATTCACCCCTCCACTTT
.	TRBJ1-5	.	TRBV29-1	CSVREINQPQHF	TGCAGCGTTAGAGAGATCAATCAGCCCCAGCATTTT
.	TRBJ2-3	TRBD2	TRBV6-6	CASTKAGGTDTQYF	TGTGCCAGCACCAAAGCGGGGGGCACAGATACGCAGTATTTT